The clone carrying this TCR beta chain was observed once. Its target is not known. The record originates from a study of cytomegalovirus exposure and HLA in healthy donors. About the research overall: The Caucasian-associated ancestry cluster contained about 80% of the approximately 410 genotyped donors. Study results and caveats: In a later analysis, a missense DCLRE1C variant was linked to TCR beta V- and J-gene trimming.

60 Vbeta and 13 Jbeta primers were used in PCR. Under the authors' procedure: Unique TCR beta chains numbered approximately 80 million in a later analysis, with roughly 10 million shared. Repertoires were generated with immunoSEQ multiplex PCR, while TCRdb's copy carries only in-frame clones and drops some. V, J and clone size are those of that table, while D and trimming were read from the DNA. This table holds approximately 59,000 clones, 60% to 80% found once. From germline, CDR1 is MGHRA and CDR2 YSYEKL. This CDR3 has 14 amino acids. V lost 1 base and J 2 bases, leaving 9 bases between the germline ends.

Sequencing used PBMCs. This receptor was taken from a girl aged 5-17 years in good health and CMV-seropositive. This chain links TRBV4-1 with TRBJ2-7; possible D gene TRBD1, 5 bases. The CDR3 region is CASSQGQGAYEQYF. The CDR3, as DNA: TGCGCCAGCAGCCAAGGTCAAGGGGCCTACGAGCAGTACTTC.